Listed below are T cell receptor beta chains from one sample, sequenced in a study of cytomegalovirus exposure and HLA in healthy donors. Method: immunoSEQ multiplex PCR; TCRdb's copy keeps in-frame clones and lacks some. The repertoire holds around 160,000 clones, with about 74% as singletons. The specimen was PBMCs. The receptors originated from a man aged 35 to 55 in good health and CMV-seropositive. Both conserved end residues are part of each CDR3. Each record gives: J gene, D gene, V gene, clone size, CDR3 protein, CDR3 DNA. A D gene is named only where the DNA matches it firmly. A row's size may be missing; if present it is once, few, many or a size class.

TRBJ2-7	TRBD1	TRBV6-5	NA	CASGMGTGNNEQYF	TGTGCCAGCGGAATGGGGACAGGGAACAACGAGCAGTACTTC
TRBJ2-5	TRBD2	TRBV7-9	once	CASSLEREYQETQYF	TGTGCCAGCAGCTTGGAGCGGGAGTACCAAGAGACCCAGTACTTC
TRBJ2-7	NA	TRBV18	NA	CASSQTYSSGYEQYF	TGTGCCAGCTCGCAAACATACTCCAGCGGCTACGAGCAGTACTTC
TRBJ1-1	NA	TRBV2	few	CASTRYGAEAFF	TGTGCCAGCACCCGTTACGGGGCTGAAGCTTTCTTT
TRBJ1-6	TRBD1	TRBV5-1	few	CASSRGQTNSPLHF	TGCGCCAGCAGCAGGGGACAGACAAATTCACCCCTCCACTTT
TRBJ2-2	NA	TRBV11-2	NA	CASSLGLVEPTGELFF	TGTGCCAGCAGCTTAGGACTAGTCGAGCCCACCGGGGAGCTGTTTTTT
TRBJ1-2	NA	TRBV15	once	CATSRDRRQSYTF	TGTGCCACCAGCAGAGATAGGAGGCAGAGCTACACCTTC
TRBJ1-3	TRBD1	TRBV18	NA	CASSPQTGGSSGNTIYF	TGTGCCAGCTCACCCCAGACAGGGGGAAGCTCTGGAAACACCATATATTTT
TRBJ1-5	NA	TRBV30	once	CAWSPSRSNQPQHF	TGTGCCTGGAGTCCTTCCAGGAGCAATCAGCCCCAGCATTTT
TRBJ2-2	NA	TRBV5-6	NA	CASSLGGITGELFF	TGTGCCAGCAGCTTGGGCGGGATAACCGGGGAGCTGTTTTTT
TRBJ1-4	NA	TRBV2	NA	CASSLTGLGPSEKLFF	TGTGCCAGCAGTTTAACAGGGTTGGGGCCCTCTGAAAAACTGTTTTTT
TRBJ2-1	TRBD1	TRBV9	NA	CASSVTGVYNEQFF	TGTGCCAGCAGCGTGACAGGGGTCTACAATGAGCAGTTCTTC
TRBJ1-5	TRBD1	TRBV7-8	NA	CASSLEEIGTGGNQPQHF	TGTGCCAGCAGCTTAGAAGAAATAGGGACAGGGGGGAATCAGCCCCAGCATTTT
TRBJ2-1	NA	TRBV27	NA	CASSYFPPGEQFF	TGTGCCAGCAGTTACTTCCCCCCCGGGGAGCAGTTCTTC
TRBJ1-2	NA	TRBV10-3	NA	CAISESVTGKSSGYTF	TGTGCCATCAGTGAGTCGGTTACAGGGAAGTCAAGTGGCTACACCTTC
TRBJ2-1	NA	TRBV9	NA	CASTPSASYNEQFF	TGTGCCAGCACCCCTAGCGCCTCCTACAATGAGCAGTTCTTC
TRBJ1-2	TRBD1	TRBV5-4	NA	CASRDTGQSFGGYTF	TGTGCCAGCAGGGATACGGGACAGTCTTTCGGCGGCTACACCTTC
TRBJ2-7	TRBD2	TRBV7-8	once	CASSLGTSGRLYEQYF	TGTGCCAGCAGCCTTGGGACTAGCGGGAGACTCTACGAGCAGTACTTC
TRBJ1-5	TRBD1	TRBV4-3	NA	CASSQEVRGATGGQPQHF	TGCGCCAGCAGCCAAGAAGTTCGGGGCGCGACAGGGGGTCAGCCCCAGCATTTT
TRBJ2-4	TRBD2	TRBV5-1	NA	CASSPGLAGGEVIKRAKNSQYF	TGCGCCAGCAGCCCGGGACTAGCGGGAGGAGAGGTTATAAAAAGAGCCAAAAACAGTCAGTACTTC
TRBJ1-2	NA	TRBV2	NA	CASSEALGRGGYTF	TGTGCCAGCAGTGAAGCCTTGGGGCGAGGCGGCTACACCTTC
TRBJ2-3	TRBD2	TRBV5-4	once	CASSLGGRGRAADTQYF	TGTGCCAGCAGCTTGGGAGGACGCGGGAGGGCGGCAGATACGCAGTATTTT
TRBJ1-2	TRBD1	TRBV18	NA	CASSPDRGYGYTF	TGTGCCAGCTCACCAGACAGGGGGTATGGCTACACCTTC
TRBJ2-5	NA	TRBV2	once	CASYVGGSVGETQYF	TGTGCCAGCTATGTAGGCGGGTCAGTTGGGGAGACCCAGTACTTC
TRBJ2-1	TRBD2	TRBV14	once	CASSQAPSGSWYNEQFF	TGTGCCAGCAGCCAAGCACCTAGCGGGAGTTGGTACAATGAGCAGTTCTTC
TRBJ1-1	TRBD1	TRBV28	NA	CASSLTGFITEAFF	TGTGCCAGCAGTTTGACAGGGTTTATCACTGAAGCTTTCTTT
TRBJ1-6	NA	TRBV7-8	few	CASSLALDSPLHF	TGTGCCAGCAGCTTAGCCCTTGATTCACCCCTCCACTTT
TRBJ2-6	NA	TRBV6-8	NA	CASRPYNGANVLTF	TGTGCCAGCAGACCCTATAATGGGGCCAACGTCCTGACTTTC
TRBJ2-7	NA	TRBV7-9	NA	CASSLAGQPLPYEQYF	TGTGCCAGCAGCTTAGCTGGACAGCCATTACCTTACGAGCAGTACTTC
TRBJ2-7	TRBD2	TRBV28	NA	CASSGIVAGGSYEQYF	TGTGCCAGCAGCGGAATTGTAGCGGGAGGCTCCTACGAGCAGTACTTC
TRBJ1-6	NA	TRBV15	NA	CATSKENSPLHF	TGTGCCACCAGCAAGGAGAATTCACCCCTCCACTTT
TRBJ1-1	NA	TRBV28	NA	CASSFRFRAFF	TGTGCCAGCAGTTTTCGCTTTCGGGCTTTCTTT
TRBJ2-7	TRBD1	TRBV7-2	few	CASSLRPTGQGRLEQYF	TGTGCCAGCAGCTTAAGGCCCACGGGACAGGGGAGGCTCGAGCAGTACTTC
TRBJ2-1	NA	TRBV28	few	CASSASGIKWQFF	TGTGCCAGCAGTGCTTCAGGGATTAAATGGCAGTTCTTC
TRBJ1-4	NA	TRBV6-4	NA	CASTGPAGTNEKLFF	TGTGCCAGCACCGGGCCGGCGGGCACTAATGAAAAACTGTTTTTT
TRBJ2-7	NA	TRBV28	NA	CASRGLFYEQYF	TGTGCCAGCAGGGGACTTTTCTACGAGCAGTACTTC
TRBJ2-7	TRBD1	TRBV15	NA	CATSRAGGSYEQYF	TGTGCCACCAGCAGGGCAGGGGGATCCTACGAGCAGTACTTC
TRBJ2-7	NA	TRBV5-1	once	CASSLAAGGEQYF	TGCGCCAGCAGCTTGGCCGCAGGCGGGGAGCAGTACTTC
TRBJ2-5	NA	TRBV15	NA	CATSGRPRQETQYF	TGTGCCACCAGCGGCCGACCGCGGCAAGAGACCCAGTACTTC
TRBJ2-1	NA	TRBV7-7	NA	CASSFVSGNEQFF	TGTGCCAGCAGCTTCGTTTCAGGCAATGAGCAGTTCTTC
TRBJ2-5	TRBD1	TRBV29-1	few	CSVEGQGGTQYF	TGCAGCGTTGAGGGACAGGGCGGGACCCAGTACTTC
TRBJ2-3	TRBD2	TRBV5-4	NA	CASSLGGGAADTQYF	TGTGCCAGCAGCTTGGGGGGGGGAGCCGCAGATACGCAGTATTTT
TRBJ1-1	NA	TRBV7-8	NA	CASQGQAHTEAFF	TGTGCCAGCCAGGGACAAGCTCACACTGAAGCTTTCTTT
TRBJ1-1	TRBD1	TRBV25-1	few	CASRLTGDTEAFF	TGTGCCAGCAGGCTTACAGGGGACACTGAAGCTTTCTTT
TRBJ2-2	TRBD1	TRBV18	once	CASSPLGQGAHTGELFF	TGTGCCAGCTCACCGCTGGGACAGGGGGCGCACACCGGGGAGCTGTTTTTT
TRBJ1-2	TRBD1	TRBV5-8	few	CASPLRDRLNYGYTF	TGTGCCAGCCCCTTAAGGGACAGACTTAACTATGGCTACACCTTC
TRBJ2-5	NA	TRBV27	NA	CASSFLGGKETQYF	TGTGCCAGCAGTTTCCTGGGGGGTAAAGAGACCCAGTACTTC
TRBJ1-5	TRBD1	TRBV7-9	NA	CASSPDWGQRHQPQHF	TGTGCCAGCAGCCCCGATTGGGGACAGCGTCATCAGCCCCAGCATTTT
TRBJ1-2	TRBD1	TRBV28	NA	CASSSGTGVNYGYTF	TGTGCCAGCAGTTCCGGGACAGGGGTGAACTATGGCTACACCTTC
TRBJ2-3	TRBD1	TRBV7-8	NA	CASSVRDSRDTQYF	TGTGCCAGCAGCGTCCGGGACAGCCGAGATACGCAGTATTTT
TRBJ2-7	NA	TRBV19	NA	CASSDQGGSYEQYF	TGTGCCAGTAGCGATCAGGGGGGCTCCTACGAGCAGTACTTC
TRBJ2-7	TRBD1	TRBV15	NA	CATSRDTGQGRYEQYF	TGTGCCACCAGCAGAGATACCGGACAGGGGCGTTACGAGCAGTACTTC
TRBJ2-3	NA	TRBV28	NA	CAIRDYHSDTQYF	TGTGCCATACGCGATTACCACTCAGATACGCAGTATTTT
TRBJ2-7	TRBD1	TRBV30	NA	CAWSAPGRGQYEQYF	TGTGCCTGGAGTGCCCCAGGCAGGGGGCAGTACGAGCAGTACTTC
TRBJ1-1	NA	TRBV12-1	NA	CASSSDIGAATLNTEAFF	TGTGCCAGCAGCTCTGACATTGGGGCAGCCACCCTGAACACTGAAGCTTTCTTT
TRBJ1-1	NA	TRBV27	few	CASSFARAAEAFF	TGTGCCAGCAGTTTTGCCAGGGCCGCTGAAGCTTTCTTT
TRBJ1-4	NA	TRBV27	NA	CASSLSRVHNEKLFF	TGTGCCAGCAGTTTATCGAGGGTCCATAATGAAAAACTGTTTTTT
TRBJ2-2	TRBD2	TRBV2	NA	CASGTTSGITGELFF	TGTGCCAGCGGTACGACTAGCGGGATAACCGGGGAGCTGTTTTTT
TRBJ1-1	NA	TRBV29-1	NA	CSVGQTNTEAFF	TGCAGCGTTGGGCAAACGAACACTGAAGCTTTCTTT
TRBJ2-7	TRBD2	TRBV25-1	NA	CASSEYASGVLYEQYF	TGTGCCAGCAGTGAATATGCTAGCGGCGTCCTCTACGAGCAGTACTTC